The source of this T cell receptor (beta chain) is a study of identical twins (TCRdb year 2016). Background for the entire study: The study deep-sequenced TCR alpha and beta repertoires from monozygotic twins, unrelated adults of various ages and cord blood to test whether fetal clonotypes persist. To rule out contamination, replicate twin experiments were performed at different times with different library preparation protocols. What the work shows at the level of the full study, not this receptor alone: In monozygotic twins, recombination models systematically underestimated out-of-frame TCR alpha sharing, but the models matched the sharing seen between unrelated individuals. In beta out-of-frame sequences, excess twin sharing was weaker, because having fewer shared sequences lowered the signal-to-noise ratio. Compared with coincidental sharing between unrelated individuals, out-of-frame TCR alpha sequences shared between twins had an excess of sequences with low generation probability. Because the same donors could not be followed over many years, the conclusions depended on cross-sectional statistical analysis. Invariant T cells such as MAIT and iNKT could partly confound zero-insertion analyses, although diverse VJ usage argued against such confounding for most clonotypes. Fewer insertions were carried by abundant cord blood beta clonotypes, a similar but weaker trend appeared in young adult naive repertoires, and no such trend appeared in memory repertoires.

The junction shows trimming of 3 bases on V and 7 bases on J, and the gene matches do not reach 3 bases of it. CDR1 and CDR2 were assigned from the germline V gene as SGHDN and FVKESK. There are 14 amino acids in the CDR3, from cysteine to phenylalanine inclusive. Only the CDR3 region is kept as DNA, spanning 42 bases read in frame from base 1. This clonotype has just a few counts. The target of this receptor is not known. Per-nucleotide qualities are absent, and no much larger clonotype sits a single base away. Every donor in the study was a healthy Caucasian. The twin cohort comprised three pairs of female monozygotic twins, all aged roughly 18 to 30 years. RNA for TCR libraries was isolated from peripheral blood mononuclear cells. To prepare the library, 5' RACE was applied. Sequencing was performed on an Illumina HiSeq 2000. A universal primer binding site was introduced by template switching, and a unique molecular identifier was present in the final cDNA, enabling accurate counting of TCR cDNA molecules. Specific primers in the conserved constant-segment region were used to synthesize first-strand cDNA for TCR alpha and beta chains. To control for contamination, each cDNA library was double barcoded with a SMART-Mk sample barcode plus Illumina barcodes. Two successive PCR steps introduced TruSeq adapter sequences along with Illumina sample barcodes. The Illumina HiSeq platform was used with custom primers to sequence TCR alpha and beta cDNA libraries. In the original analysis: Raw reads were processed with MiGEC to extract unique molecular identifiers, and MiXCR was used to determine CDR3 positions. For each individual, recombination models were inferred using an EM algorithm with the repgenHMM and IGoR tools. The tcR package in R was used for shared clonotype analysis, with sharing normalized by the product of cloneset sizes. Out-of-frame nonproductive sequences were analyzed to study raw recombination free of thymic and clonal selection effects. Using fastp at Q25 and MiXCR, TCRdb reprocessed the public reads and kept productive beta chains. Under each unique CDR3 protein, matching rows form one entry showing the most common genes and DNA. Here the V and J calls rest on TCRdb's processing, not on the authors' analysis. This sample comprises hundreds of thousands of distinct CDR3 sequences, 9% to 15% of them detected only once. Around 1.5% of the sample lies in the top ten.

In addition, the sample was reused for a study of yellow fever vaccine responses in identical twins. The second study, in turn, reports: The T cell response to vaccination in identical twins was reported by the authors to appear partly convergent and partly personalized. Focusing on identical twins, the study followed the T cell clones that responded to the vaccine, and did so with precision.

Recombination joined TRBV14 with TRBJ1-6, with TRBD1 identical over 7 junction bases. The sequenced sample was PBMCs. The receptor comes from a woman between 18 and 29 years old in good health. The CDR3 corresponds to CASSHRQGNSPLHF. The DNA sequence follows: TGTGCCAGCAGCCATAGACAGGGAAATTCACCCCTCCACTTT.